This T cell receptor (beta chain) originates from a study of T cells in narcolepsy. Germline lookup yields CDR1 SGHKS and CDR2 YYEKEE (reference sequence). V was pared by 4 bases and J by 7 bases, with 12 bases between. The CDR3 spans 13 residues. Profiled with immunoSEQ multiplex PCR; TCRdb holds only in-frame clones, not every one. Of 28,000 or so clones listed, about 89% are singletons. The receptor was derived from a human donor with narcolepsy. The sample taken for sequencing was CD45RA- memory CD4+ T cells from PBMCs. The chain joins TRBV5-5 to TRBJ2-1; D is perhaps TRBD1 (5 bases). CDR3 sequence reads: CASSPWTYNEQFF. CDR3 nucleotides: TGTGCCAGCAGCCCCTGGACATATAATGAGCAGTTCTTC.